This entry concerns a single T cell receptor (beta chain). The data were produced by immunoSEQ multiplex PCR, yet TCRdb's version contains in-frame clones alone and is incomplete. The repertoire holds about 210,000 clones, with less than 85% as singletons. The sample is drawn from a study of blood T cell repertoires in COVID-19. The overall study: The United States, Italy and Spain provided the acute and convalescent COVID-19 samples. Nucleic acid was either cDNA or gDNA, and it came from T cells, B-cell-depleted T cells, or PBMCs.

V was cut by 3 bases and J by 8 bases, with 18 bases left in between. Germline V gives CDR1 KGHDR, CDR2 SFDVKD. The CDR3 runs to 15 residues. The V and J genes are TRBV24-1 and TRBJ1-2, with a tentative D call TRBD1 (5 bases). Sequencing was carried out using peripheral blood. The sequence was obtained from a woman in her sixties or seventies with acute or convalescent COVID-19. The CDR3 reads CATSDATGGRGGYTF. For the CDR3, the DNA is TGTGCCACCAGTGATGCCACGGGGGGACGGGGCGGCTACACCTTC.